This TCR beta chain came from a study of blood T cell repertoires in COVID-19. CDR1 KGHSH and CDR2 LQKENI come from the germline V gene. The ends lost 3 bases at V and 1 base at J; junction bases unmatched: 8. The CDR3 covers 17 residues. Using immunoSEQ multiplex PCR, the repertoire was profiled, and TCRdb retains in-frame clones only, with some absent. The table lists 350,000 to 450,000 clones, 85% to 90% of them singletons. The V and J genes are TRBV18 and TRBJ1-5, with TRBD1 matching 8 bases. Sample: PBMCs or T cells enriched from blood (not recorded which). The TCR comes from a man aged 25-40 years who had recovered from COVID-19. As DNA, the CDR3 is TGTGCCAGCTCACCCCGACAGGGGTCCGGGAGCAATCAGCCCCAGCATTTT. It encodes CASSPRQGSGSNQPQHF. Looking up the rest from reference TRBV18 and TRBJ1-5 gives the full variable domain: NAGVMQNPRHLVRRRGQEARLRCSPMKGHSHVYWYRQLPEEGLKFMVYLQKENIIDESGMPKERFSAEFPKEGPSILRIQQVVRGDSAAYFCASSPRQGSGSNQPQHFGDGTRLSIL.